What follows is one TCR beta chain and its context. The length of the CDR3 is 16 residues. V was pared by 5 bases and J by 11 bases, with 27 bases between. Per the germline V gene, CDR1 is SGHAT and CDR2 is FQDESV (reference sequence). This sample was taken from a study of shared clonotypes between healthy human individuals. The table came from immunoSEQ multiplex PCR; TCRdb's copy has only in-frame clones and leaves some out. The table records roughly 2.5 million clones, more than 90% of them present only once. The material sequenced was naive CD4+ T cells sorted from blood. This sample's subset: CD45RA+ positively selected. The V call is TRBV11-1, the J call TRBJ1-1, with D hard to call. This receptor was taken from a man aged 18 to 30 in good health. The CDR3 loop is CASSQSFGSTAAGAFF. CDR3 DNA: TGTGCCAGCAGCCAAAGTTTTGGGTCTACGGCCGCCGGGGCTTTCTTT.